The 30 T cell receptor beta chains below were found in one sample sequenced in a study of T-cell memory formation after mild COVID-19. TCRdb re-called the 5' RACE reads through MiXCR, storing one row per CDR3 protein. The sample includes some 300,000 distinct CDR3 sequences, roughly a fifth seen only once; the top ten take 21%. The sample consisted of PBMCs or a T cell subset sorted from them (not recorded which). The receptors come from a man aged 18 to 30 who had mild COVID-19 (a few samples of this study predate the infection). Cell type and time point are not known.

This clonotype was seen a handful of times. In nucleotides, the CDR3 is TGTGCCAGCAGCTTACGGTGGACCAGTAGCGGGGGGAACACCGGGGAGCTGTTTTTT. It specifies CASSLRWTSSGGNTGELFF. The genes are TRBV7-6 and TRBJ2-2; 9 nucleotides agree with TRBD2. CDR1 is SGHVS and CDR2 is FNYEAQ in the germline V gene. With V trimmed by 2 bases and J by 1 base, 11 bases remained unmatched. This CDR3 is 19 amino acids long.

This clonotype was seen only a few times. The genes are TRBV13 and TRBJ1-4; 8 positions match TRBD1. There are 16 residues in the CDR3. CDR1 and CDR2 from the germline V gene are PRHDT and FYEKMQ (reference sequence). With 5 bases clipped from V and 7 bases from J, the junction kept 12 bases outside the gene matches. CDR3 sequence reads: CASSAGRTGSGEKLFF. In nucleotides, the CDR3 is TGTGCCAGCAGCGCCGGAAGGACAGGGAGCGGTGAAAAACTGTTTTTT.

V gene TRBV7-2 combines with J gene TRBJ2-7; TRBD2 agrees at 11 bases. The J segment lost 3 bases and the V segment lost 2 bases, leaving 3 bases of the junction unmatched. This CDR3 contains 15 residues. The germline V gene has CDR1 SGHTA and CDR2 FQGNSA. The CDR3 nucleotides read TGTGCCAGCAGCTTACTAGCGGGGGGAATCTACGAGCAGTACTTC. It specifies CASSLLAGGIYEQYF.

There are a few counts of this clonotype. This chain links TRBV5-1 with TRBJ2-7; a possible D gene is TRBD1 (6 bases). Looked up from germline, CDR1 is SGHRS and CDR2 is YFSETQ. Trimming stripped 4 bases from V and 2 bases from J, with 16 bases between. This CDR3 is 15 amino acids long. CDR3 protein: CASSRPGHQAYEQYF. The CDR3 bases are TGCGCCAGCAGCCGCCCGGGACACCAAGCCTACGAGCAGTACTTC.

A few counts support this clonotype. The chain couples TRBV6-5 to TRBJ1-1; D is uncertain. The CDR3 extends over 14 amino acids. The V end lost 0 bases, the J end lost 7 bases, and 12 bases lay between the germline ends. Germline lookup yields CDR1 MNHEY and CDR2 SVGAGI. CDR3 nucleotide sequence: TGTGCCAGCAGTTACTCGAACGGTGATTTTGAAGCTTTCTTT. Protein sequence: CASSYSNGDFEAFF.

This chain joins TRBV4-1 and TRBJ1-5; D is uncertain. Germline CDR1 MGHRA, CDR2 YSYEKL. V dropped 3 bases and J dropped 7 bases, with 10 bases sitting between them. The CDR3 totals 13 residues. The CDR3 bases are TGCGCCAGCAGCCATCGGTTGGGACAGCCCCAGCATTTT. Its translation: CASSHRLGQPQHF.

This clonotype was found a few times. V is TRBV20-1 and J is TRBJ1-5; D uncertain. Germline V gives CDR1 DFQATT, CDR2 SNEGSKA (reference sequence). The CDR3 extends over 12 amino acids. V dropped 3 bases and J dropped 9 bases, with 12 bases sitting between them. As DNA, the CDR3 is TGCAGTGCTAGTGAGTCAGGCGGGCCCCAGCATTTT. Protein sequence: CSASESGGPQHF.

This clonotype has more than one count but fewer than ten. The V and J genes are TRBV5-1 and TRBJ2-5; D is undetermined. Trimming removed 0 bases from V and 7 bases from J, with 10 bases in between. The CDR3 totals 13 residues. Per germline, CDR1 SGHRS and CDR2 YFSETQ. CDR3 region: CASSLEGLGTQYF. The CDR3 DNA follows: TGCGCCAGCAGCTTGGAAGGATTGGGGACCCAGTACTTC.

This clonotype has more than one count but fewer than ten. This chain joins TRBV6-5 and TRBJ2-3; the D gene could be TRBD1 or TRBD2 (5 bases each). The CDR3 covers 15 residues. Germline V CDR1 and CDR2: MNHEY, SVGAGI. Between the trimmed V and J ends, which lost 4 bases and 4 bases, there was a span of 15 bases. The CDR3 reads CASSSRGGPADTQYF. The CDR3 DNA follows: TGTGCCAGCAGTTCCCGGGGCGGTCCGGCAGATACGCAGTATTTT.

This clonotype was detected a few times. This chain joins TRBV7-8 and TRBJ2-5, with D perhaps being TRBD1 or TRBD2 (5 bases each). V was pared by 5 bases and J by 5 bases, with 15 bases between. This CDR3 spans 14 amino acids. Per germline, CDR1 SGHVS and CDR2 FQNEAQ. CDR3: CASSPGIRDETQYF. The CDR3, as DNA: TGTGCCAGCAGCCCGGGGATCAGGGACGAGACCCAGTACTTC.

This clonotype was counted only a few times. J is TRBJ2-7 and V is TRBV6-2 or TRBV6-3, with D unresolved. The germline CDR1 and CDR2 sequences are MNHEY and SVGEGT. The length of the CDR3 is 13 residues. V lost 0 bases to trimming and J lost 7 bases, with 10 bases between them. The CDR3 loop is CASSYSSRFEQYF. The DNA of the CDR3 is TGTGCCAGCAGTTACTCGAGTCGCTTTGAGCAGTACTTC.

The chain links TRBV18 to TRBJ2-1; no clear D gene. Germline lookup yields CDR1 KGHSH and CDR2 LQKENI. This CDR3 is 14 amino acids long. With 2 bases removed from V and 2 bases from J, the gap between germline ends came to 7 bases. The CDR3 sequence is CASSPERPYNEQFF. CDR3 bases: TGTGCCAGCTCACCAGAGCGCCCCTACAATGAGCAGTTCTTC.

This clonotype was seen at least ten times. The DNA for the CDR3 is TGTGCCAGCACCCCGATAATAAACACCGGGGAGCTGTTTTTT. Residues: CASTPIINTGELFF. The chain carries TRBV11-2 and TRBJ2-2; D is unclear. CDR3 length equals 14 residues. Germline loops: CDR1 SGHAT, CDR2 FQNNGV. V lost 7 bases and J 2 bases, leaving 11 bases between the germline ends.

This clonotype turned up a few times. V gene TRBV27 combines with J gene TRBJ1-6; D possibly corresponds to TRBD1 (5 bases). In germline, CDR1 is MNHEY, CDR2 SMNVEV (reference sequence). V was pared by 6 bases and J by 10 bases, with 16 bases between. The CDR3 extends over 14 amino acids. The CDR3 region is CASRLRDPTSPLHF. As DNA, the CDR3 is TGTGCCAGCAGGTTACGGGACCCGACATCACCCCTCCACTTT.

The rearrangement joins TRBV28 to TRBJ2-1, with D perhaps matching TRBD2 (6 bases). The CDR3 runs to 11 residues. From germline, CDR1 is MDHEN and CDR2 SYDVKM. The V gene lost 4 bases and the J gene lost 10 bases, with 8 bases spanning the gap. The CDR3 DNA is TGTGCCAGCAGTTGGGCGGGGGAGCAGTTCTTC. It is translated as CASSWAGEQFF.

In its sample, this clonotype was seen a few times. The rearrangement uses TRBV5-1 and TRBJ2-2; D call uncertain. Germline values: CDR1 SGHRS, CDR2 YFSETQ. This CDR3 has 14 residues. The V gene lost 4 bases and the J gene lost 1 base, with 8 bases spanning the gap. This chain's CDR3 is CASSHRQNTGELFF. The DNA for the CDR3 is TGCGCCAGCAGCCACCGACAGAACACCGGGGAGCTGTTTTTT.

This sequence joins TRBV20-1 and TRBJ2-2; either TRBD1 or TRBD2 may supply D (6 bases each). Per germline, CDR1 DFQATT and CDR2 SNEGSKA (reference sequence). V was pared by 1 base and J by 7 bases, with 13 bases between. The CDR3 totals 14 residues. In DNA, the CDR3 is TGCAGTGCTAGAGGCCGGGGGCCCCTCGGGGAGCTGTTTTTT. This sequence encodes CSARGRGPLGELFF.

The V call is TRBV4-1, the J call TRBJ2-1; 12 nucleotides match TRBD2. V trimming: 0 bases; J trimming: 6 bases; junction bases outside the gene matches: 9. The CDR3 is made up of 18 amino acids. The germline gives CDR1 MGHRA, CDR2 YSYEKL. The CDR3 loop reads CASSQDIPSGGARNEQFF. CDR3 coding DNA: TGCGCCAGCAGCCAAGATATTCCTAGCGGGGGGGCCCGCAATGAGCAGTTCTTC.

The genes are TRBV19 and TRBJ1-1; no clear D. Germline V lookup: CDR1 LNHDA, CDR2 SQIVND (reference sequence). CDR3 length equals 13 residues. V was pared by 5 bases and J by 6 bases, with 13 bases between. Written as DNA, the CDR3 is TGTGCCAGTAGTCAGTCTGTGAGCGCTGAAGCTTTCTTT. Its protein product is CASSQSVSAEAFF.

The rearrangement links TRBV9 to TRBJ2-2, with D possibly being TRBD1 or TRBD2 (5 bases each). Germline CDR1 reads SGDLS; CDR2 reads YYNGEE. V dropped 0 bases and J dropped 9 bases, with 9 bases sitting between them. This CDR3 has 13 amino acids. CDR3 sequence: CASSVGGNWELFF. CDR3 sequence (DNA): TGTGCCAGCAGCGTAGGGGGGAATTGGGAGCTGTTTTTT.

The chain has TRBV10-3 and TRBJ2-3; D gene unclear. Trimming left V 9 bases short and J 2 bases short, with 15 bases between. The CDR3 has 14 amino acids. The germline gives CDR1 ENHRY, CDR2 SYGVKD. CDR3 amino acids: CAISDRPYTDTQYF. In nucleotides, the CDR3 is TGTGCCATATCCGACCGACCCTACACAGATACGCAGTATTTT.

This clonotype appeared a few times. The genes are TRBV4-3 and TRBJ1-2; D ambiguous. V lost 0 bases and J 3 bases, leaving 14 bases between the germline ends. Germline CDR1 and CDR2: LGHNA and YSLEER. CDR3 length equals 16 residues. The CDR3 protein is CASSQERDRRHYGYTF. The CDR3 DNA follows: TGCGCCAGCAGCCAAGAAAGGGATCGTAGGCACTATGGCTACACCTTC.

The chain employs TRBV24-1 and TRBJ2-2; 7 bases match TRBD1. The CDR3 covers 13 residues. The germline CDR1 and CDR2 sequences are KGHDR and SFDVKD. With V trimmed by 9 bases and J by 7 bases, 7 bases remained unmatched. The CDR3 spells CATGGQKRGELFF. For the CDR3, the DNA is TGTGCCACCGGGGGACAGAAGCGCGGGGAGCTGTTTTTT.

This clonotype has just a few counts. V usage is TRBV6-5 and J usage is TRBJ1-2, with 9 bases that match TRBD1. The germline V gene encodes CDR1 MNHEY and CDR2 SVGAGI. J was trimmed by 8 bases and V by 2 bases; bases with no gene match: 9. The CDR3 has 15 amino acids. CDR3 protein: CASSYALQGAKGYTF. CDR3 DNA: TGTGCCAGCAGTTACGCGTTACAGGGGGCTAAAGGCTACACCTTC.

The genes are TRBV10-2 and TRBJ2-4; D is ambiguous. This CDR3 region has 15 residues. From germline, CDR1 is WSHSY and CDR2 SAAADI. The V end lost 6 bases, the J end lost 3 bases, and 15 bases lay between the germline ends. The CDR3 bases are TGCGCCAGCAGGGACCCTATCCTTGTCAAAAACATTCAGTACTTC. Protein sequence: CASRDPILVKNIQYF.

CDR3 sequence (DNA): TGTGCCAGCAGTGAATGGTACCGAGCCGCCTACGAGCAGTACGTC. Translated: CASSEWYRAAYEQYV. This chain uses TRBV2 with TRBJ2-7; D call uncertain. The V end lost 2 bases, the J end lost 2 bases, and 13 bases lay between the germline ends. This CDR3 is built from 15 residues. Germline loops: CDR1 SNHLY, CDR2 FYNNEI.

This chain links TRBV15 with TRBJ1-6; 8 bases map to TRBD1. The CDR3 consists of 17 residues. Germline V CDR1 and CDR2: LNHNV, YYDKDF (reference sequence). V lost 2 bases to trimming and J lost 2 bases; unmatched junction nucleotides: 5. CDR3 sequence reads: CATSRRQGSTYNSPLHF. CDR3 nucleotide sequence: TGTGCCACCAGCAGAAGACAGGGGTCGACCTATAATTCACCCCTCCACTTT.

This clonotype appeared a few times. The chain couples TRBV6-2 or TRBV6-3 to TRBJ1-1; TRBD1 is a possible D gene (6 bases). Trimming removed 7 bases from V and 6 bases from J, with 18 bases in between. In germline, CDR1 is MNHEY, CDR2 SVGEGT. CDR3 length: 14 residues. DNA for the CDR3: TGTGCCAGCACCAGGGGACGGGACCTTTCTGAAGCTTTCTTT. Residues: CASTRGRDLSEAFF.

The rearrangement joins TRBV12-3 or TRBV12-4 to TRBJ2-3; D not certain. V was trimmed by 5 bases and J by 4 bases, leaving 7 bases between them. The CDR3 has 12 residues. CDR3 loop: CASSRNADTQYF. The CDR3 nucleotides are TGTGCCAGCAGTCGGAACGCAGATACGCAGTATTTT.

The chain is built from TRBV7-2 and TRBJ2-2; TRBD2 matches 13 bases. CDR1 SGHTA and CDR2 FQGNSA come from the germline V gene. With 5 bases clipped from V and 7 bases from J, the junction kept 10 bases outside the gene matches. The CDR3 consists of 17 residues. In DNA form, the CDR3 reads TGTGCCAGCAGCGGCGAACTAGCGGGGGGGCCAAACGGGGAGCTGTTTTTT. Protein: CASSGELAGGPNGELFF.